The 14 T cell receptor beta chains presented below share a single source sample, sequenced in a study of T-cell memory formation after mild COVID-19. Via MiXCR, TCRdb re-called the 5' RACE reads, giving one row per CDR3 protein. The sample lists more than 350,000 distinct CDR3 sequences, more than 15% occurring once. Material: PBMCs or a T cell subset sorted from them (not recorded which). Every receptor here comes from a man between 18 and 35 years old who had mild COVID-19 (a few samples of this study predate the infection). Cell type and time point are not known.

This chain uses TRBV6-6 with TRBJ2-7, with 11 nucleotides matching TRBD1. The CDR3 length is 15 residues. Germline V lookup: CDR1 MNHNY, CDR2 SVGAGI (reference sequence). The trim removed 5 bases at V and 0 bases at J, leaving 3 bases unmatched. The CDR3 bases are TGTGCCAGCAGTCAGGGGACAGGGGGCTCCTACGAGCAGTACTTC. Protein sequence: CASSQGTGGSYEQYF.

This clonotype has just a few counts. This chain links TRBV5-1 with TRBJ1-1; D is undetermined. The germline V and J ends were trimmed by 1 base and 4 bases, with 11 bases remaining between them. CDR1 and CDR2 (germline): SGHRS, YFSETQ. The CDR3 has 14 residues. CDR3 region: CASSLPTLGTEAFF. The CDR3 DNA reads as TGCGCCAGCAGCTTGCCGACCCTGGGCACTGAAGCTTTCTTT.

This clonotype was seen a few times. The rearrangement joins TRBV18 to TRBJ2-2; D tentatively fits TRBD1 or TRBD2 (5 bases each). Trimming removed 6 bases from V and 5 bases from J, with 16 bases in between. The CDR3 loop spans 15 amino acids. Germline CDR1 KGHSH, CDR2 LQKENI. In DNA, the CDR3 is TGTGCCAGCTCGCCCGGGACCCGAAAAACCGGGGAGCTGTTTTTT. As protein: CASSPGTRKTGELFF. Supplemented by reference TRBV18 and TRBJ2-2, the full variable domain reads NAGVMQNPRHLVRRRGQEARLRCSPMKGHSHVYWYRQLPEEGLKFMVYLQKENIIDESGMPKERFSAEFPKEGPSILRIQQVVRGDSAAYFCASSPGTRKTGELFFGEGSRLTVL.

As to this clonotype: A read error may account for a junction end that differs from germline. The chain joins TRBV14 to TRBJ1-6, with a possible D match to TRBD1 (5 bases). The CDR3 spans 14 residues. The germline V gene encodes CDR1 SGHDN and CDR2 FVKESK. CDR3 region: CASSPGTENSPLNF. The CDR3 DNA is TGTGCCAGCAGTCCCGGGACGGAAAATTCACCCCTCAACTTT.

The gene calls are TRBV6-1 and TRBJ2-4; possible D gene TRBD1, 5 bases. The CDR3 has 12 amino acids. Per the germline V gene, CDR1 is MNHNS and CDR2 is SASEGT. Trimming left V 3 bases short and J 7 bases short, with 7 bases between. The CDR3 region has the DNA TGTGCCAGCAGTGACCCAGGGAACATTCAGTACTTC. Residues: CASSDPGNIQYF.

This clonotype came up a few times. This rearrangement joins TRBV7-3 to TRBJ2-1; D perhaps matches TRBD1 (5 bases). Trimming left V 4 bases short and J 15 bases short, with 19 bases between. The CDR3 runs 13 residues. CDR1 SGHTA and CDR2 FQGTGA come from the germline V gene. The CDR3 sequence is CASSSQPGNWWFF. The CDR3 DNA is TGTGCCAGCAGCTCCCAACCAGGGAATTGGTGGTTCTTC.

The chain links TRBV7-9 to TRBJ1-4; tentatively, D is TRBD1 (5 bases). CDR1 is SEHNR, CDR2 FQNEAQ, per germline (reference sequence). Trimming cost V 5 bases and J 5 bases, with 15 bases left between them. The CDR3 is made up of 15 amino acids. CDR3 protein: CASSPLGGRNEKLFF. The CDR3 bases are TGTGCCAGCAGCCCGCTTGGGGGAAGGAATGAAAAACTGTTTTTT.

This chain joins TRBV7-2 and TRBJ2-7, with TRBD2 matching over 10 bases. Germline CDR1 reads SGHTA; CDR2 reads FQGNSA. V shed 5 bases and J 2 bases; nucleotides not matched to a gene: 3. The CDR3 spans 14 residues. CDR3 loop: CASSQAGGAYEQYF. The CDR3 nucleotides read TGTGCCAGCAGCCAAGCGGGGGGGGCCTACGAGCAGTACTTC. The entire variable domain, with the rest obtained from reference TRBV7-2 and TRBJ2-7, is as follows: GAGVSQSPSNKVTEKGKDVELRCDPISGHTALYWYRQSLGQGLEFLIYFQGNSAPDKSGLPSDRFSAERTGGSVSTLTIQRTQQEDSAVYLCASSQAGGAYEQYFGPGTRLTVT.

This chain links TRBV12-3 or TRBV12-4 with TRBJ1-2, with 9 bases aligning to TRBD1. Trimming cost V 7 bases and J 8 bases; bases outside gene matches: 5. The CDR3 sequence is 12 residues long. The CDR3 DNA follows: TGTGCCAGCACCACAGGGGGCGAAGGCTACACCTTC. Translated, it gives CASTTGGEGYTF.

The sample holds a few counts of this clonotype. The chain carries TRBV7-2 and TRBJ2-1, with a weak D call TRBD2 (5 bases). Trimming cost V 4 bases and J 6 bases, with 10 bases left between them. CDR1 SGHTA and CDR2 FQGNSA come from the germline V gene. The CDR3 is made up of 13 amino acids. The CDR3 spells CASSSLVANEQFF. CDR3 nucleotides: TGTGCCAGCAGCTCACTAGTGGCCAATGAGCAGTTCTTC. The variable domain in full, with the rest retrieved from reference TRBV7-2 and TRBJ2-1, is GAGVSQSPSNKVTEKGKDVELRCDPISGHTALYWYRQSLGQGLEFLIYFQGNSAPDKSGLPSDRFSAERTGGSVSTLTIQRTQQEDSAVYLCASSSLVANEQFFGPGTRLTVL.

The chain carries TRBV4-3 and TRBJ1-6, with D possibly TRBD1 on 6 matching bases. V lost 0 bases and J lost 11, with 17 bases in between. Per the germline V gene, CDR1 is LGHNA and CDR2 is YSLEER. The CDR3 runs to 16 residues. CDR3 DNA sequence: TGCGCCAGCAGCCAAGATATATTGGGGGCCGGGGCACCCCTCCACTTT. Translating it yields CASSQDILGAGAPLHF.

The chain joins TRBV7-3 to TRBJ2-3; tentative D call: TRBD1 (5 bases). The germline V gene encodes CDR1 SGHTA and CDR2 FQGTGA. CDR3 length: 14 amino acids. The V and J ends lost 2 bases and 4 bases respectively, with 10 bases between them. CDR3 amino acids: CASSLAPGSDTQYF. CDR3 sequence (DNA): TGTGCCAGCAGCTTAGCTCCAGGGTCAGATACGCAGTATTTT.

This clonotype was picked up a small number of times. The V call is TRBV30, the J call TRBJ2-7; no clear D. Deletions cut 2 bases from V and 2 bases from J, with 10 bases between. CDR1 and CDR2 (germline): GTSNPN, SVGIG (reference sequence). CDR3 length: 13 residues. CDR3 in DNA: TGTGCCTGGAGTCGCGGAAGGACCTACGAGCAGTACTTC. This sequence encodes CAWSRGRTYEQYF.

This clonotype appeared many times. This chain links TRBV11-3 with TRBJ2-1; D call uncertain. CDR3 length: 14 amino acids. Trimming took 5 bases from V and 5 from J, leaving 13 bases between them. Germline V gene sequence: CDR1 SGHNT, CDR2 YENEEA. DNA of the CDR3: TGTGCCAGCAGCCTGGATCACAATGACAATGAGCAGTTCTTC. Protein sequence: CASSLDHNDNEQFF.